The next 23 T cell receptor beta chains were all read from a single sample in a study of T cell repertoires in cytomegalovirus infection. Using its own MiXCR run on the reads, TCRdb lists one record per CDR3 protein. The repertoire consists of approximately 140,000 distinct CDR3 sequences, with roughly 9% occurring once and the leading ten covering over 9.5%. The material sequenced was PBMCs. Receptor source: a human donor in good health (CMV status not recorded). Some clones in this sample may be carry-over from other donors' samples.

This clonotype occurred many times. The chain has TRBV7-2 and TRBJ2-2; D unresolved. Germline V gene sequence: CDR1 SGHTA, CDR2 FQGNSA. The V and J ends lost 5 bases and 4 bases respectively, with 14 bases between them. The CDR3 spans 15 residues. The CDR3 spells CASSADPPSTGELFF. CDR3 DNA: TGTGCCAGCAGCGCAGACCCACCGAGCACCGGGGAGCTGTTTTTT.

This sequence joins TRBV7-8 and TRBJ2-7; 9 nucleotides match TRBD2. The CDR3 contains 15 residues. Germline V gene data show CDR1 as SGHVS and CDR2 as FQNEAQ. V lost 9 bases and J lost 6; bases outside the gene matches: 15. CDR3 sequence: CARCLGGGGAIEQYF. The CDR3 DNA reads TGTGCCAGGTGCTTGGGGGGCGGGGGGGCGATCGAGCAGTACTTC.

The J gene is TRBJ2-1, the V gene TRBV5-1; maybe TRBD2 (6 bases). The CDR3 is made up of 16 amino acids. Germline V gene lookup returns CDR1 SGHRS and CDR2 YFSETQ. V gave up 0 bases and J gave up 0 bases, with 10 bases separating them. This CDR3 is CASSLDAGSSYNEQFF. CDR3 DNA sequence: TGCGCCAGCAGCTTGGACGCCGGGAGCTCCTACAATGAGCAGTTCTTC. The entire variable domain, with the rest obtained from reference TRBV5-1 and TRBJ2-1, is as follows: KAGVTQTPRYLIKTRGQQVTLSCSPISGHRSVSWYQQTPGQGLQFLFEYFSETQRNKGNFPGRFSGRQFSNSRSEMNVSTLELGDSALYLCASSLDAGSSYNEQFFGPGTRLTVL.

This clonotype was detected many times. The genes are TRBV25-1 and TRBJ1-2; 7 positions match TRBD1. Per the germline V gene, CDR1 is MGHDK and CDR2 is SYGVNS. Trimming at V came to 3 bases and at J to 6 bases, leaving 13 bases not matched to a gene. The CDR3 totals 16 residues. DNA for the CDR3: TGTGCCAGCAGTGATCCCGGGGCAGGGGGGAGGAATGGCTACACCTTC. Translation: CASSDPGAGGRNGYTF.

This clonotype was counted many times. This sequence joins TRBV7-9 and TRBJ1-2, with 7 bases lining up with TRBD1. This CDR3 is built from 16 residues. After removal of 4 bases from V and 1 base from J, the junction contained 9 bases not matched to a gene. CDR1 is SEHNR, CDR2 FQNEAQ, per germline (reference sequence). The CDR3 sequence: CASSSEGPGGNYGYTF. The CDR3 DNA follows: TGTGCCAGCAGCTCTGAAGGCCCAGGGGGTAACTATGGCTACACCTTC.

This clonotype was seen repeatedly, ten times or more. This chain joins TRBV12-3 or TRBV12-4 and TRBJ2-3, with D tentatively TRBD2 (6 bases). Between the trimmed V and J ends, which lost 5 bases and 3 bases, there was a span of 15 bases. This CDR3 comprises 15 residues. In DNA form, the CDR3 reads TGTGCCAGCAGTCCTGGATATGGGAGGACAGATACGCAGTATTTT. It translates to CASSPGYGRTDTQYF.

V is TRBV12-3 or TRBV12-4 and J is TRBJ1-3; D unclear. Trimming removed 0 bases from V and 0 bases from J, with 9 bases in between. This CDR3 has 16 residues. The CDR3 protein is CASSLAGLDSGNTIYF. CDR3 nucleotides: TGTGCCAGCAGTTTAGCGGGGTTAGACTCTGGAAACACCATATATTTT.

This clonotype was found many times. V gene TRBV2 combines with J gene TRBJ1-1, with D unclear. Germline-derived CDR1 and CDR2 are SNHLY and FYNNEI. V was shortened by 10 bases and J by 1 base, with 10 bases between the two germline ends. The CDR3 spans 12 residues. The CDR3 bases are TGTGCCACCCAAGACCCGAACACTGAAGCTTTCTTT. Its protein product is CATQDPNTEAFF. Using reference TRBV2 and TRBJ1-1 for the parts outside the CDR3, the full variable domain is EPEVTQTPSHQVTQMGQEVILRCVPISNHLYFYWYRQILGQKVEFLVSFYNNEISEKSEIFDDQFSVERPDGSNFTLKIRSTKLEDSAMYFCATQDPNTEAFFGQGTRLTVV.

In its sample, this clonotype was seen many times. The gene calls are TRBV2 and TRBJ2-1, with D possibly matching TRBD2 (5 bases). The V gene lost 4 bases and the J gene lost 5 bases, with 6 bases spanning the gap. Germline assignment: CDR1 SNHLY and CDR2 FYNNEI. The CDR3 loop spans 12 amino acids. DNA of the CDR3: TGTGCCAGCAGTGGAGGGAACAATGAGCAGTTCTTC. Translating it yields CASSGGNNEQFF.

The sample holds many counts of this clonotype. The J gene is TRBJ1-2, the V gene TRBV6-5; the D is unclear. The CDR3 covers 14 residues. Looked up from germline, CDR1 is MNHEY and CDR2 is SVGAGI. V dropped 9 bases and J dropped 6 bases, with 20 bases sitting between them. The CDR3 nucleotides are TGTGCCAGTATGACGGATCCGGGAGTGGATGGCTACACCTTC. It is translated as CASMTDPGVDGYTF.

There are many counts of this clonotype. Its ends do not fully match the called genes, so a read error is possible. V usage is TRBV11-2 and J usage is TRBJ2-5; D may correspond to TRBD1 or TRBD2 (5 bases each). This CDR3 region has 13 residues. Per germline, CDR1 SGHAT and CDR2 FQNNGV. CDR3 region: CASRAGTQGTQYF. DNA for the CDR3: TGTGCCAGCAGGGCCGGGACCCAAGGGACCCAGTACTTC.

This clonotype was detected a few times. The chain carries TRBV19 and TRBJ2-2, with 10 positions matching TRBD1. CDR3 size: 16 residues. Unmatched junction bases numbered 13, after V lost 8 bases and J lost 7 bases. Per germline, CDR1 LNHDA and CDR2 SQIVND (reference sequence). CDR3 amino acids: CASSPGTGVVDGELFF. As DNA, the CDR3 is TGTGCCAGTTCTCCCGGGACAGGGGTCGTAGACGGGGAGCTGTTTTTT.

This clonotype was seen repeatedly, ten times or more. The chain is built from TRBV2 and TRBJ2-1; D gene ambiguous. With 4 bases removed from V and 7 bases from J, the gap between germline ends came to 5 bases. This CDR3 contains 11 residues. CDR1 SNHLY and CDR2 FYNNEI come from the germline V gene. The CDR3 nucleotides read TGTGCCAGCAGTGTCCTGAATGAGCAGTTCTTC. It encodes CASSVLNEQFF. The whole variable domain, filled in from reference TRBV2 and TRBJ2-1, reads EPEVTQTPSHQVTQMGQEVILRCVPISNHLYFYWYRQILGQKVEFLVSFYNNEISEKSEIFDDQFSVERPDGSNFTLKIRSTKLEDSAMYFCASSVLNEQFFGPGTRLTVL.

The rearrangement joins TRBV7-1 to TRBJ2-1, with 13 positions matching TRBD2. Being an ORF, TRBV7-1 has a function that is uncertain. CDR3 length: 15 residues. J lost 8 bases, V lost 5 bases, and 6 bases had no gene match. The CDR3 loop reads CASSDETSGGHEQFF. The CDR3 nucleotides are TGTGCCAGCAGCGACGAGACTAGCGGGGGGCATGAGCAGTTCTTC.

This clonotype was seen ten or more times. This chain joins TRBV7-8 and TRBJ2-1, with a tentative D call TRBD2 (6 bases). Trimming cost V 0 bases and J 10 bases, with 22 bases left between them. CDR1 and CDR2 from the germline V gene are SGHVS and FQNEAQ. The CDR3 contains 17 residues. The CDR3 spells CASSLARGSQPYVEQFF. The CDR3 DNA sequence: TGTGCCAGCAGCTTAGCACGGGGGTCCCAGCCATATGTCGAGCAGTTCTTC.

In its sample, this clonotype was seen many times. The chain carries TRBV28 and TRBJ2-7; D uncertain. The V and J ends lost 1 base and 1 base respectively, with 8 bases between them. The CDR3 length is 14 residues. CDR1 MDHEN and CDR2 SYDVKM come from the germline V gene. CDR3 loop: CASSLLLVSYEQYF. Written as DNA, the CDR3 is TGTGCCAGCAGTTTATTGTTGGTTTCCTACGAGCAGTACTTC.

This clonotype was seen at least ten times. The CDR3 DNA follows: TGCAGTGCCCAACCAAGACTAGCGGGGGGACGTAGCAATGAGCAGTTCTTC. This encodes CSAQPRLAGGRSNEQFF. The V and J genes are TRBV20-1 and TRBJ2-1; 13 bases agree with TRBD2. The CDR3 is made up of 17 amino acids. Germline V gene data show CDR1 as DFQATT and CDR2 as SNEGSKA (reference sequence). V lost 6 bases, J lost 6 bases, and 14 bases stayed unmatched.

This clonotype was detected only once. The CDR3 DNA reads as TGTGCCAGCAGCCCTCCGGACAGCCTGAACACTGAAGCTTTCTTT. Translating gives CASSPPDSLNTEAFF. V gene TRBV4-2 combines with J gene TRBJ1-1; the D gene is possibly TRBD1 (6 bases). The CDR3 runs 15 residues. Germline V gives CDR1 LGHNA, CDR2 YNFKEQ. V was trimmed by 4 bases and J by 0 bases, leaving 12 bases between them.

This clonotype occurred many times. The chain couples TRBV28 to TRBJ2-7; D could derive from TRBD1 or TRBD2 (6 bases each). The V end lost 3 bases, the J end lost 4 bases, and 13 bases lay between the germline ends. Germline V gene sequence: CDR1 MDHEN, CDR2 SYDVKM. This CDR3 is built from 14 residues. The CDR3 loop reads CASSFEGGRYEQYF. The CDR3 DNA sequence: TGTGCCAGCAGTTTTGAGGGGGGAAGGTACGAGCAGTACTTC.

This clonotype showed up just a few times. The rearrangement joins TRBV20-1 to TRBJ2-5; no clear D. Germline lookup yields CDR1 DFQATT and CDR2 SNEGSKA (reference sequence). The germline V and J ends were trimmed by 3 bases and 1 base, with 6 bases remaining between them. This CDR3 comprises 12 residues. The CDR3 region is CSASVGQETQYF. CDR3 DNA sequence: TGCAGTGCTAGCGTAGGCCAAGAGACCCAGTACTTC.

The V gene is TRBV2, the J gene TRBJ2-5; D is ambiguous. The CDR3 covers 13 residues. V lost 5 bases, J lost 4 bases, and 11 bases lay in between. Germline CDR1 SNHLY, CDR2 FYNNEI. The CDR3 here is CASSNVGGETQYF. The CDR3 nucleotides read TGTGCCAGCAGTAACGTGGGTGGAGAGACCCAGTACTTC.

The chain combines TRBV5-4 with TRBJ2-3; TRBD2 matches 9 bases. The CDR3 totals 15 residues. Germline-derived CDR1 and CDR2 are SGHNT and YYREEE (reference sequence). J lost 8 bases, V lost 0 bases, and 7 bases had no gene match. The CDR3 DNA reads as TGTGCCAGCAGCTTGGATGGCGGGGGGGCGGGTACGCAGTATTTT. Translation: CASSLDGGGAGTQYF. The full variable domain, with the rest looked up from reference TRBV5-4 and TRBJ2-3, is ETGVTQSPTHLIKTRGQQVTLRCSSQSGHNTVSWYQQALGQGPQFIFQYYREEENGRGNFPPRFSGLQFPNYSSELNVNALELDDSALYLCASSLDGGGAGTQYFGPGTRLTVL.

V usage is TRBV5-1 and J usage is TRBJ2-7; the D gene is possibly TRBD1 (6 bases). This CDR3 comprises 15 residues. Per the germline V gene, CDR1 is SGHRS and CDR2 is YFSETQ. The V and J ends lost 4 bases and 7 bases respectively, with 21 bases between them. The CDR3 here is CASSLTGTPLEEQYF. The CDR3 DNA is TGCGCCAGCAGCCTCACCGGGACACCCTTAGAGGAGCAGTACTTC.